This TCR beta chain derives from a study of T cell changes during pregnancy in multiple sclerosis. The CDR3 contains 14 residues. Between the trimmed V and J ends, which lost 4 bases and 6 bases, there was a span of 16 bases. In germline, CDR1 is MGHRA, CDR2 YSYEKL. Clones were sequenced by immunoSEQ multiplex PCR, and TCRdb holds only the in-frame ones, with some missing. The data hold 15,000 to 20,000 clones, with around 90% observed a single time. The TCR was taken from a female donor in good health, enrolled as a control in a pregnancy study. Specimen: CD8+ T cells from peripheral blood mononuclear cells, collected after pregnancy. The J gene is TRBJ2-7, the V gene TRBV4-1, with a weak D call TRBD2 (6 bases). As DNA, the CDR3 is TGCGCCAGCAGCCCCTTGGGACTTTACCGCGAGCAGTACTTC. Protein sequence: CASSPLGLYREQYF.